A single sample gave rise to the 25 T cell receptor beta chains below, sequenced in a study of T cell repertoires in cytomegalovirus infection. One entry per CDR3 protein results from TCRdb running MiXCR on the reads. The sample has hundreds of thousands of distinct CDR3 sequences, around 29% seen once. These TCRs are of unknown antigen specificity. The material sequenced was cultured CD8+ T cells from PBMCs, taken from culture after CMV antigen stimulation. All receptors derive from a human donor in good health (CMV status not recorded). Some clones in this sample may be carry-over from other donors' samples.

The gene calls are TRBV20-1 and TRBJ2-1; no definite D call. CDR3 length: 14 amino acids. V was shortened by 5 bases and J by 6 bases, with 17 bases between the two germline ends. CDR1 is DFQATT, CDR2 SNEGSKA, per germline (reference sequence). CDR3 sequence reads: CSAPPLGPFNEQFF. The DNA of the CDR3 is TGCAGTGCTCCCCCTTTGGGTCCATTCAATGAGCAGTTCTTC.

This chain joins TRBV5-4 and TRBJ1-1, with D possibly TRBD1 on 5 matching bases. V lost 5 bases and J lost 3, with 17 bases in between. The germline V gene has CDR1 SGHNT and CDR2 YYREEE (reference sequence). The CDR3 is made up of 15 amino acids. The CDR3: CASRWGWGEDTEAFF. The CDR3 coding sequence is TGTGCCAGCAGGTGGGGGTGGGGGGAGGACACTGAAGCTTTCTTT.

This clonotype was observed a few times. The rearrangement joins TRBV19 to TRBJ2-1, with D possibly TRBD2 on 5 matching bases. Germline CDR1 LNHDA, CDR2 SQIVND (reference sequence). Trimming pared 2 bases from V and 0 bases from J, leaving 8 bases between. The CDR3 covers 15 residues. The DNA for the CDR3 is TGTGCCAGTAGTATAATGGGGAGCTCCTACAATGAGCAGTTCTTC. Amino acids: CASSIMGSSYNEQFF.

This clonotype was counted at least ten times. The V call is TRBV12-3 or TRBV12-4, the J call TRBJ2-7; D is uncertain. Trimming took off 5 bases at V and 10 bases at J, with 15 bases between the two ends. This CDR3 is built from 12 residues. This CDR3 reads CASSTTSQLQYF. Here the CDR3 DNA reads TGTGCCAGCAGTACTACCTCACAGCTACAGTACTTC.

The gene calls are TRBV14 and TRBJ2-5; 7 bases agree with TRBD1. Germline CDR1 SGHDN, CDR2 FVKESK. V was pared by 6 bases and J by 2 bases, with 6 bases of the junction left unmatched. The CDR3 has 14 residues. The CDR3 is CASSARGLQETQYF. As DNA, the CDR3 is TGTGCCAGCAGTGCTAGGGGGCTTCAAGAGACCCAGTACTTC.

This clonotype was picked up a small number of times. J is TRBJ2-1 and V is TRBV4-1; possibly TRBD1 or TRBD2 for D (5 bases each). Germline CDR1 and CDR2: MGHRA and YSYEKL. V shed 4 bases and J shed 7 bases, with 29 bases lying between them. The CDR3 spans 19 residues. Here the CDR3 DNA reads TGCGCCAGCAGCCTTTATATTATACGGGACGACCCTGCTTTTAATGAGCAGTTCTTC. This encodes CASSLYIIRDDPAFNEQFF.

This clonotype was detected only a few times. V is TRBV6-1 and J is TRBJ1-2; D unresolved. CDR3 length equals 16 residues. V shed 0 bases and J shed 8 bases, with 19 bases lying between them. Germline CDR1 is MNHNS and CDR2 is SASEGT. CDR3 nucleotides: TGTGCCAGCAGTGAAGCGCTACTGGAACTGGTCGACGGCTACACCTTC. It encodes CASSEALLELVDGYTF.

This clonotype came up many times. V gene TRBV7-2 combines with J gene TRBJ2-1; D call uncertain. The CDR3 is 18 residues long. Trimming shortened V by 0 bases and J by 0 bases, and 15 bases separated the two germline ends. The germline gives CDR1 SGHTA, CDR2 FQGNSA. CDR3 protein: CASSLATLSLSSYNEQFF. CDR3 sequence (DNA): TGTGCCAGCAGCTTAGCGACACTCTCCCTGAGCTCCTACAATGAGCAGTTCTTC. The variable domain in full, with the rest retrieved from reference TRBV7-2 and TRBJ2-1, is GAGVSQSPSNKVTEKGKDVELRCDPISGHTALYWYRQSLGQGLEFLIYFQGNSAPDKSGLPSDRFSAERTGGSVSTLTIQRTQQEDSAVYLCASSLATLSLSSYNEQFFGPGTRLTVL.

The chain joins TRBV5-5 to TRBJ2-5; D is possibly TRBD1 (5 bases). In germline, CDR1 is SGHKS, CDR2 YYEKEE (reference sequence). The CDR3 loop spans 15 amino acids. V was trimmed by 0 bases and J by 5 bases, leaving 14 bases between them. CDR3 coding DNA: TGTGCCAGCAGCTTGGTGGGGCGGAAAGGGGAGACCCAGTACTTC. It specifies CASSLVGRKGETQYF.

The CDR3 region has the DNA TGTGCCAGCAGTTTCCACGCGGGGACAGATACGCAGTATTTT. It codes for CASSFHAGTDTQYF. The chain employs TRBV28 and TRBJ2-3; D possibly corresponds to TRBD2 (6 bases). The CDR3 is 14 residues long. Germline CDR1 is MDHEN and CDR2 is SYDVKM. V lost 3 bases and J 3 bases, leaving 10 bases between the germline ends.

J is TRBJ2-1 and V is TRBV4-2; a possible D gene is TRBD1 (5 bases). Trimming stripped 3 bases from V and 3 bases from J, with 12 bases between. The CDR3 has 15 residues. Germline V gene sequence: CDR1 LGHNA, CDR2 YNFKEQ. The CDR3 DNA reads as TGTGCCAGCAGCCAGCAGGCAGGGCACTACAATGAGCAGTTCTTC. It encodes CASSQQAGHYNEQFF.

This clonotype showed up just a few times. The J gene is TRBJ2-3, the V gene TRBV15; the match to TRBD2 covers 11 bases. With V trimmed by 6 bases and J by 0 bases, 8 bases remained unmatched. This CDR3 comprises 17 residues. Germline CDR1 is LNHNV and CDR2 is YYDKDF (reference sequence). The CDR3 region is CATRRLAGGLSTDTQYF. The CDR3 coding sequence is TGTGCCACCAGAAGGCTAGCGGGGGGCTTAAGCACAGATACGCAGTATTTT.

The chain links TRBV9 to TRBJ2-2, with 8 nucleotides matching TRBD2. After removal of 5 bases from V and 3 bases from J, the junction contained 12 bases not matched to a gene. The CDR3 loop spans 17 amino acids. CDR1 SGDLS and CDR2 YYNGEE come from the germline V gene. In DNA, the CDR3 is TGTGCCAGCAGTGAAAAATTGGGCGGGGGGTACACCGGGGAGCTGTTTTTT. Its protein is CASSEKLGGGYTGELFF.

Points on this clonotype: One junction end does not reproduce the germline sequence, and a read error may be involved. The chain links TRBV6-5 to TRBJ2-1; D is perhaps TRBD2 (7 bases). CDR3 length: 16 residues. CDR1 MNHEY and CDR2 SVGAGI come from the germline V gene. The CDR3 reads CASTLTWGGSRDEQFF. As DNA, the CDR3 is TGTGCCAGCACTCTCACTTGGGGGGGCTCCCGGGATGAACAGTTCTTC.

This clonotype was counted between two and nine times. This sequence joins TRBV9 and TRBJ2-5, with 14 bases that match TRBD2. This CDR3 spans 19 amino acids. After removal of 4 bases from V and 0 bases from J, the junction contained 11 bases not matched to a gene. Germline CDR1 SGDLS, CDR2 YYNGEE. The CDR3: CASSTPIRTSGGYQETQYF. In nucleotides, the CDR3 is TGTGCCAGCAGCACCCCAATTCGGACTAGCGGGGGGTACCAAGAGACCCAGTACTTC.

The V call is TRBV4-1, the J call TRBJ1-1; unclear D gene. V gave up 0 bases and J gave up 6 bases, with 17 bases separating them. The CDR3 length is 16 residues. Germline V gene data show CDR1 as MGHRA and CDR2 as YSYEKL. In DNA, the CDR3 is TGCGCCAGCAGCCAAGATCGAACGGGAAGGCAAGCTGAAGCTTTCTTT. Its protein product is CASSQDRTGRQAEAFF.

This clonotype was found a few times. The CDR3 bases are TGTGCCAGCAACTTCGATGGCTACACCTTC. Its translation: CASNFDGYTF. The chain recombines TRBV2 with TRBJ1-2; D uncertain. Germline CDR1 and CDR2: SNHLY and FYNNEI. CDR3 length: 10 residues. Deletions cut 7 bases from V and 6 bases from J, with 6 bases between. Complete variable domain (other parts from reference TRBV2 and TRBJ1-2): EPEVTQTPSHQVTQMGQEVILRCVPISNHLYFYWYRQILGQKVEFLVSFYNNEISEKSEIFDDQFSVERPDGSNFTLKIRSTKLEDSAMYFCASNFDGYTFGSGTRLTVV.

CDR3 DNA sequence: TGCAGCGTTGATTCGGGCAGGGTCAACACTGAAGCTTTCTTT. Translation gives CSVDSGRVNTEAFF. The chain employs TRBV29-1 and TRBJ1-1; possible D gene TRBD1, 5 bases. The length of the CDR3 is 14 residues. CDR1 and CDR2 from the germline V gene are SQVTM and ANQGSEA. V gave up 3 bases and J gave up 2 bases, with 13 bases separating them. The full variable domain, in which reference TRBV29-1 and TRBJ1-1 provide the parts outside the CDR3, is SAVISQKPSRDICQRGTSLTIQCQVDSQVTMMFWYRQQPGQSLTLIATANQGSEATYESGFVIDKFPISRPNLTFSTLTVSNMSPEDSSIYLCSVDSGRVNTEAFFGQGTRLTVV.

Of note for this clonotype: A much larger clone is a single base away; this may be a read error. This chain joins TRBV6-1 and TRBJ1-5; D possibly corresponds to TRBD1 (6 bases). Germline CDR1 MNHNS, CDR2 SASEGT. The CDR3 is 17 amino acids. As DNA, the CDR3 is TGTGCCAGCAGTGCCACCCCCCTTACAGGGCCCAATCAGTCCCAGCATTTT. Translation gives CASSATPLTGPNQSQHF.

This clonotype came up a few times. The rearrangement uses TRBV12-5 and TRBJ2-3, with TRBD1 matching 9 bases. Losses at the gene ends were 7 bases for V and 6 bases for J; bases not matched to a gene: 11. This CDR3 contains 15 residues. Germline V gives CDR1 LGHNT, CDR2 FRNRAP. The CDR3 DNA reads TGTGCTAGTGTCTCGCCACAGGGGGCCGGCGATACGCAGTATTTT. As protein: CASVSPQGAGDTQYF. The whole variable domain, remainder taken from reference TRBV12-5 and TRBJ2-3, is DARVTQTPRHKVTEMGQEVTMRCQPILGHNTVFWYRQTMMQGLELLAYFRNRAPLDDSGMPKDRFSAEMPDATLATLKIQPSEPRDSAVYFCASVSPQGAGDTQYFGPGTRLTVL.

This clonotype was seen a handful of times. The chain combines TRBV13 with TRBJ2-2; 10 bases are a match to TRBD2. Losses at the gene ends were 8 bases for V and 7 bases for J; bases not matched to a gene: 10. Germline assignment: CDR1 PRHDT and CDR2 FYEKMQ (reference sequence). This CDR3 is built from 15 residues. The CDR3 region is CASGASGGAVGELFF. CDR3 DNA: TGTGCCAGCGGGGCCAGCGGGGGGGCCGTCGGGGAGCTGTTTTTT. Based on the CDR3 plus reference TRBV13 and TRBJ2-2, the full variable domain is AAGVIQSPRHLIKEKRETATLKCYPIPRHDTVYWYQQGPGQDPQFLISFYEKMQSDKGSIPDRFSAQQFSDYHSELNMSSLELGDSALYFCASGASGGAVGELFFGEGSRLTVL.

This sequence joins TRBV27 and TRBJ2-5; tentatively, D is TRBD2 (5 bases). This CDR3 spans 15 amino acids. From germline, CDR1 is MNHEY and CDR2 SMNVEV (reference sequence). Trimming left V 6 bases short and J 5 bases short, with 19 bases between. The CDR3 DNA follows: TGTGCCAGCAGCCCTAGCTTTCAGGCGTGGGAGACCCAGTACTTC. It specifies CASSPSFQAWETQYF.

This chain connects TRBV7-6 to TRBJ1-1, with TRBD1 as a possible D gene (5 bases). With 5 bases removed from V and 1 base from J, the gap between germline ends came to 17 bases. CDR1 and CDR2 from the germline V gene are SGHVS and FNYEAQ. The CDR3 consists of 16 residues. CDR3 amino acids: CASSPDPGTRNTEAFF. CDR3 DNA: TGTGCCAGCAGCCCAGACCCCGGGACCCGGAACACTGAAGCTTTCTTT.

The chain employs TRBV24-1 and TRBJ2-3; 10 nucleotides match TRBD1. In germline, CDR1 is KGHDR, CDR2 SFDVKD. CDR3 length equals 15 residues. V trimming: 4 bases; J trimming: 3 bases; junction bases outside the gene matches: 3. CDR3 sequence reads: CATSEPGQGTDTQYF. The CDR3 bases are TGTGCCACCAGTGAACCGGGACAGGGGACAGATACGCAGTATTTT.

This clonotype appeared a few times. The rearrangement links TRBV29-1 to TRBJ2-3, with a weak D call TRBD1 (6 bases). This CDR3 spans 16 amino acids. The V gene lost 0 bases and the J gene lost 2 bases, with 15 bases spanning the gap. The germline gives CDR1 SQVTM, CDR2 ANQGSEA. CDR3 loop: CSVEDKDSVYTDTQYF. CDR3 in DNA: TGCAGCGTTGAAGACAAGGACAGCGTATACACAGATACGCAGTATTTT.